These T cell receptor beta chains were read from a single sample in a study of T-cell memory formation after mild COVID-19. One entry per CDR3 protein, called by TCRdb with MiXCR from the 5' RACE reads. The sample yields around 200,000 distinct CDR3 sequences, roughly a tenth seen once. Input material: PBMCs or a T cell subset sorted from them (not recorded which). These receptors were collected from a man aged 18 to 35 who had mild COVID-19 (a few samples of this study predate the infection). Cell type and time point are not known. CDR3s include the opening cysteine and the closing phenylalanine or tryptophan. Fields, in order: clone size, J gene, D gene, V gene, CDR3 protein, CDR3 DNA. A D gene is named only where the DNA matches it firmly. Only part of the rows carry a size: once, few, many, or a class if the clone is expanded.

many | TRBJ2-7 | . | TRBV6-5 | CASSGRGLHEQYF | TGTGCCAGCAGCGGGAGGGGGCTCCACGAGCAGTACTTC
many | TRBJ2-5 | TRBD1 | TRBV7-9 | CASSLGDRGFQETQYF | TGTGCCAGCAGCTTAGGTGACAGGGGTTTCCAAGAGACCCAGTACTTC
. | TRBJ2-5 | TRBD1 | TRBV7-2 | CASSFYRGQETQYF | TGTGCCAGCAGCTTTTACAGGGGCCAAGAGACCCAGTACTTC
few | TRBJ1-5 | . | TRBV19 | CASSFTRGAYSNQPQHF | TGTGCCAGTAGTTTCACCCGGGGAGCGTATAGCAATCAGCCCCAGCATTTT
. | TRBJ2-2 | TRBD1 | TRBV29-1 | CSVGSGTATTGELFF | TGCAGCGTGGGATCCGGGACAGCAACCACCGGGGAGCTGTTTTTT
. | TRBJ2-1 | . | TRBV7-3 | CASRSRRGDEQFF | TGTGCCAGCAGAAGCCGCAGGGGCGATGAGCAGTTCTTC
. | TRBJ1-2 | . | TRBV7-9 | CARSLGGGTGDIGYTF | TGTGCCCGCAGCTTAGGGGGGGGGACCGGGGACATTGGCTACACCTTC
. | TRBJ2-1 | . | TRBV4-3 | CASSQDEGGEQFF | TGCGCCAGCAGCCAAGACGAGGGAGGTGAGCAGTTCTTC
few | TRBJ1-4 | . | TRBV9 | CASSVAPRSTNEKLFF | TGTGCCAGCAGCGTGGCCCCCAGGTCAACTAATGAAAAACTGTTTTTT
many | TRBJ2-2 | TRBD1 | TRBV28 | CASSPNRPSAGGNIGELFF | TGTGCCAGCAGCCCAAACCGCCCTTCGGCAGGGGGTAACATCGGGGAGCTGTTTTTT
. | TRBJ2-7 | . | TRBV7-2 | CASSLARGYEQYF | TGTGCCAGCAGCTTAGCTAGGGGCTACGAGCAGTACTTC
many | TRBJ1-2 | TRBD1 | TRBV12-3/TRBV12-4 | CASSLQGANYGYTF | TGTGCCAGCAGTTTACAGGGGGCGAACTATGGCTACACCTTC
many | TRBJ1-2 | . | TRBV7-2 | CASSLAAGADNGYTF | TGTGCCAGCAGCTTAGCGGCGGGGGCTGATAATGGCTACACCTTC
few | TRBJ1-1 | . | TRBV7-2 | CASRAEVNTEAFF | TGTGCCAGCAGGGCGGAGGTGAACACTGAAGCTTTCTTT
few | TRBJ2-1 | TRBD2 | TRBV10-3 | CAIKAGGPNNEQFF | TGTGCCATCAAGGCGGGGGGGCCTAACAATGAGCAGTTCTTC
. | TRBJ1-2 | . | TRBV5-1 | CASSLSGVRYTF | TGCGCCAGCAGCTTGTCCGGGGTCCGCTACACCTTC
. | TRBJ2-3 | . | TRBV12-3/TRBV12-4 | CASSLGLGADTQYF | TGTGCCAGCAGTTTAGGGTTGGGGGCAGATACGCAGTATTTT
. | TRBJ1-6 | . | TRBV7-2 | CASSASMSTLHF | TGTGCCAGCAGCGCATCAATGTCAACCCTCCACTTT
few | TRBJ2-2 | . | TRBV5-1 | CASSLAWGNTGELFF | TGCGCCAGCAGCTTGGCGTGGGGCAACACCGGGGAGCTGTTTTTT
few | TRBJ1-4 | TRBD1 | TRBV4-1 | CASSQGTVATNEKLFF | TGCGCCAGCAGCCAGGGGACAGTTGCAACTAATGAAAAACTGTTTTTT
. | TRBJ2-1 | . | TRBV5-1 | CASSLGQTVHEQFF | TGCGCCAGCAGCTTGGGGCAGACGGTCCATGAGCAGTTCTTC
. | TRBJ2-5 | . | TRBV6-1 | CASSDGDRFQETQYF | TGTGCCAGCAGTGACGGCGACAGGTTCCAAGAGACCCAGTACTTC
. | TRBJ2-3 | TRBD2 | TRBV5-1 | CASSLGPGGTDTQYF | TGCGCCAGCAGCTTGGGGCCGGGGGGAACAGATACGCAGTATTTT
. | TRBJ2-7 | . | TRBV5-1 | CASSLDPRGALSYEQYF | TGCGCCAGCAGCTTGGACCCTCGCGGGGCTCTTTCCTACGAGCAGTACTTC
few | TRBJ2-3 | . | TRBV29-1 | CSVGQGPTDTQYF | TGCAGCGTTGGTCAGGGCCCCACAGATACGCAGTATTTT
. | TRBJ2-5 | . | TRBV20-1 | CSAPGGVGQETQYF | TGCAGTGCTCCTGGGGGAGTAGGCCAAGAGACCCAGTACTTC
. | TRBJ2-7 | TRBD1 | TRBV20-1 | CSATGTATYEQYF | TGCAGTGCTACCGGGACAGCCACCTACGAGCAGTACTTC
few | TRBJ1-6 | . | TRBV5-1 | CASPSSRNSPLHF | TGCGCCAGCCCATCTTCCCGGAATTCACCCCTCCACTTT
few | TRBJ2-3 | TRBD2 | TRBV5-1 | CASSKTGTSGGGDTQYF | TGCGCCAGCAGCAAGACCGGGACTAGCGGGGGGGGAGATACGCAGTATTTT
many | TRBJ2-5 | . | TRBV12-3/TRBV12-4 | CASSFFGKETQYF | TGTGCCAGCAGTTTTTTCGGCAAAGAGACCCAGTACTTC
few | TRBJ2-3 | TRBD1 | TRBV12-3/TRBV12-4 | CASSLEGAKPDTQYF | TGTGCCAGCAGTTTAGAGGGGGCCAAGCCAGATACGCAGTATTTT
few | TRBJ1-1 | . | TRBV10-3 | CAISDQANTEAFF | TGTGCCATCAGTGACCAGGCGAACACTGAAGCTTTCTTT
few | TRBJ2-3 | . | TRBV11-2 | CASSRDIDPAGDTQYF | TGTGCCAGCAGCCGCGATATAGACCCCGCGGGAGATACGCAGTATTTT
many | TRBJ2-7 | . | TRBV19 | CASSSGRPYEQYF | TGTGCCAGTAGTTCCGGCAGGCCCTACGAGCAGTACTTC
few | TRBJ1-2 | . | TRBV5-1 | CASSPGQPTVFYTF | TGCGCCAGCAGTCCTGGACAGCCTACCGTCTTCTACACCTTC
few | TRBJ2-7 | TRBD1 | TRBV5-1 | CASSSQGQGVEQQYF | TGCGCCAGCAGCTCGCAAGGACAGGGGGTTGAACAGCAGTACTTC
many | TRBJ2-7 | TRBD2 | TRBV18 | CASSPQRGVDEQYF | TGTGCCAGCTCCCCCCAGCGGGGGGTTGATGAGCAGTACTTC
few | TRBJ1-6 | . | TRBV7-3 | CASSLGSPNSPLHF | TGTGCCAGCAGCCTGGGATCCCCAAATTCACCCCTCCACTTT
many | TRBJ1-1 | . | TRBV6-2/TRBV6-3 | CASSSGGTEAFF | TGTGCCAGCAGTTCAGGAGGCACTGAAGCTTTCTTT
few | TRBJ2-5 | . | TRBV3-1 | CASSPSLNQETQYF | TGTGCCAGCAGCCCTAGCTTGAATCAAGAGACCCAGTACTTC
. | TRBJ2-1 | . | TRBV29-1 | CSASGTSASYEQFF | TGCAGCGCCTCCGGGACAAGCGCTTCCTATGAGCAGTTCTTC
many | TRBJ2-1 | . | TRBV7-9 | CASSFRRGHEQFF | TGTGCCAGCAGCTTTCGGCGGGGGCATGAGCAGTTCTTC
. | TRBJ1-1 | TRBD1 | TRBV7-9 | CASSFRQGMRYTEAFF | TGTGCCAGCAGCTTCCGACAGGGGATGAGGTACACTGAAGCTTTCTTT
few | TRBJ1-1 | . | TRBV12-3/TRBV12-4 | CASSLGFNPNTEAFF | TGTGCCAGCAGTTTAGGTTTCAATCCCAACACTGAAGCTTTCTTT
. | TRBJ2-1 | . | TRBV29-1 | CSVDQEQFF | TGCAGCGTAGATCAGGAGCAGTTCTTC
few | TRBJ2-5 | TRBD1 | TRBV5-1 | CASSDTQGGETQYF | TGCGCCAGCAGCGACACACAGGGGGGAGAGACCCAGTACTTC
. | TRBJ2-3 | TRBD2 | TRBV7-2 | CASSLAAVQGDTQYF | TGTGCCAGCAGCCTAGCGGCGGTCCAGGGAGATACGCAGTATTTT
. | TRBJ2-3 | TRBD1 | TRBV18 | CASSSGGQGATDTQYF | TGTGCCAGCTCATCCGGGGGACAGGGTGCAACAGATACGCAGTATTTT
few | TRBJ2-2 | . | TRBV20-1 | CSARVYSGELFF | TGCAGTGCTAGAGTCTACTCCGGGGAGCTGTTTTTT
. | TRBJ2-5 | TRBD2 | TRBV4-3 | CASSQKVGLAEQETQYF | TGCGCCAGCAGCCAAAAAGTTGGACTAGCGGAACAAGAGACCCAGTACTTC
few | TRBJ2-1 | TRBD1 | TRBV7-2 | CASSLQGAISGEQFF | TGTGCCAGCAGCTTACAGGGGGCGATCTCTGGTGAGCAGTTCTTC
few | TRBJ1-2 | . | TRBV15 | CATSREVGQGRNYGYTF | TGTGCCACCAGCAGAGAGGTTGGACAAGGGAGAAACTATGGCTACACCTTC
many | TRBJ2-3 | TRBD1 | TRBV4-3 | CASSQATFGQGTDTQYF | TGCGCCAGCAGCCAAGCGACCTTCGGACAGGGAACAGATACGCAGTATTTT
many | TRBJ2-1 | . | TRBV7-8 | CASSLAPGSVEQFF | TGTGCCAGCAGCTTAGCGCCTGGTTCGGTCGAGCAGTTCTTC
few | TRBJ1-2 | . | TRBV9 | CASSVAGGPTYGYTF | TGTGCCAGCAGCGTAGCGGGGGGCCCTACCTATGGCTACACCTTC